The text below deals with one T cell receptor (beta chain). The antigen is unknown. Expressed TCRB transcripts were sequenced because the isolated RNA had all been reverse transcribed beforehand. Libraries were prepared by immunoSEQ multiplex PCR; TCRdb keeps only in-frame clonotypes and omits some of them. Seen here are some 150,000 clones, 9% to 10% observed once, and the top ten hold less than 0.85%. V was shortened by 0 bases and J by 5 bases, with 11 bases between the two germline ends. The CDR3 is 14 residues long. CDR1 and CDR2 from the germline V gene are SGHNT and YYREEE (reference sequence). The data originate from a study of beta chain features in type 1 diabetes. Study in general: Patients and healthy donors were similar in age, gender and cell yields. Findings of the study overall: Researchers report that Type 1 diabetes patients had moderately but significantly shorter TCRB CDR3s across all four CD4+ subsets.

Sequencing was performed on central memory CD4+ T cells from blood. The origin of this receptor is a woman between 40 and 55 years old in good health. J is TRBJ2-5 and V is TRBV5-4, with D possibly being TRBD2 (5 bases). In DNA form, the CDR3 reads TGTGCCAGCAGCTTGGGGGCTAGCTACGAGACCCAGTACTTC. It encodes CASSLGASYETQYF.